This T cell receptor beta chain was sequenced during a study of PD-L1 blockade in urothelial cancer. Time point reported: pretreatment peripheral blood. Sequencing used immunoSEQ multiplex PCR; TCRdb keeps in-frame clones, though not all of them. Of 40,000 to 50,000 clones listed, about 81% are singletons. The trim removed 1 base at V and 4 bases at J, leaving 9 bases unmatched. The CDR3 is 17 residues long. CDR1 is SGHVS and CDR2 is FQNEAQ in the germline V gene. This chain links TRBV7-8 with TRBJ2-3, with 9 bases fitting TRBD2. The sequencing here drew on PBMCs, taken around atezolizumab (anti-PD-L1) treatment. This TCR derives from a man aged 65 to 79 with urothelial cancer. The DNA for the CDR3 is TGTGCCAGCAGCTTAGACCGGTGGCGGGAGGGCGCAGATACGCAGTATTTT. Amino acids: CASSLDRWREGADTQYF.